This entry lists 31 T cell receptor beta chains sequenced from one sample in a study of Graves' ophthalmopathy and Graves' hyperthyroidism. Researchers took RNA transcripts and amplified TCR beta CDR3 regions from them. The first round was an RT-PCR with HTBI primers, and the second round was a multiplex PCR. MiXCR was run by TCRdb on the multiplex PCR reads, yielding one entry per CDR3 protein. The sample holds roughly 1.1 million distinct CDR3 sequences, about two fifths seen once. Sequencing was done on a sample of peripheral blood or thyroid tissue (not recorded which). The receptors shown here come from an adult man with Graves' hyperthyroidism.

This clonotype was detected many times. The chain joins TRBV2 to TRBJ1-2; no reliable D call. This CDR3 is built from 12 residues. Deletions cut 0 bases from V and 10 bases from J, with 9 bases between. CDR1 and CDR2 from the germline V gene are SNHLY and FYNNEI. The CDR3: CASSEAYGDYTF. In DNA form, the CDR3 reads TGTGCCAGCAGTGAAGCATACGGGGACTACACCTTC.

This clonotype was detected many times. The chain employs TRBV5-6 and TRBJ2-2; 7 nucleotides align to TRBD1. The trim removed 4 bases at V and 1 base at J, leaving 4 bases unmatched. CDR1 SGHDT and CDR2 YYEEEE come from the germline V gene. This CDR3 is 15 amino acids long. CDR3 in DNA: TGTGCCAGCAGCCCCGGGACAGTGAACACCGGGGAGCTGTTTTTT. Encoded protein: CASSPGTVNTGELFF.

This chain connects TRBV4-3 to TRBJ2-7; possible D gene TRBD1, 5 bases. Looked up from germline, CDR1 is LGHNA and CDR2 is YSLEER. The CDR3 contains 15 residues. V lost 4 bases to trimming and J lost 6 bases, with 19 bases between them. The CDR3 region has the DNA TGCGCCAGCAGCCCGCAAGAAGACAGCGTAGGCGAGCAGTACTTC. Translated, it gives CASSPQEDSVGEQYF.

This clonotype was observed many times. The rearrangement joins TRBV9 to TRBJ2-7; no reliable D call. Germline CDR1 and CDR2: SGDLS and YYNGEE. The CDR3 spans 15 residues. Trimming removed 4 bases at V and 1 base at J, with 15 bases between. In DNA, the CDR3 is TGTGCCAGCAGCTCGGGCCTTCGAGGATCCTACGAGCAGTACTTC. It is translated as CASSSGLRGSYEQYF.

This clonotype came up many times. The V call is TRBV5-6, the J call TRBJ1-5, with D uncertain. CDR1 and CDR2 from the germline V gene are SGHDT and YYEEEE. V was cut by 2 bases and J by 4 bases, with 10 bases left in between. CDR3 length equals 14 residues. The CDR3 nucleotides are TGTGCCAGCAGCTTAATGCGTGATAATCAGCCCCAGCATTTT. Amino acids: CASSLMRDNQPQHF.

The CDR3 protein is CASSRDRLLSGNTIYF. The CDR3 nucleotides read TGTGCCAGCAGCCGGGACAGGCTGCTCTCTGGAAACACCATATATTTT. The chain combines TRBV5-6 with TRBJ1-3; 8 nucleotides match TRBD1. J lost 0 bases, V lost 4 bases, and 6 bases had no gene match. The CDR3 totals 16 residues. Germline lookup yields CDR1 SGHDT and CDR2 YYEEEE.

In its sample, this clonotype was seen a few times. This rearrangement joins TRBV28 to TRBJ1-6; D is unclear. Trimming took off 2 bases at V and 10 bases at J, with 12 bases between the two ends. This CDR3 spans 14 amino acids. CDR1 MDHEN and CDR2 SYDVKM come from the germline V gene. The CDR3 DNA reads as TGTGCCAGCAGTTTAAAGGTTCAAGTCTCACCCCTCCACTTT. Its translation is CASSLKVQVSPLHF.

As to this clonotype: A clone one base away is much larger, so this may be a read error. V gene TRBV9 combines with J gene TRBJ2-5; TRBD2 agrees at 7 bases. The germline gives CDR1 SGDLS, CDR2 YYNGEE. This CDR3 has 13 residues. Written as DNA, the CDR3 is TGTGCCCCCCGGGAGGCGACACAAGAGACCCAGTCCTTC. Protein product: CAPREATQETQSF.

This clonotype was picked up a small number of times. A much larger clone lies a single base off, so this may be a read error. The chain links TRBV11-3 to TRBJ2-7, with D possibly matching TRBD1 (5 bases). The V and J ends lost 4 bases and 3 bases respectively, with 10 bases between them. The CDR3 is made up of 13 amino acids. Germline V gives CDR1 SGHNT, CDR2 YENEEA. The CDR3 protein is CASSSGNFYEQYF. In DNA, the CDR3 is TGTGCCAGCAGCTCAGGGAACTTCTACGAGCAGTACTTC.

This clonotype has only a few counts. The CDR3 DNA follows: TGTGCCAGCAGCCAAAAGAAAGGGACTAGCGGGTACTCCTACGAGCAGTACTTC. Amino acid sequence: CASSQKKGTSGYSYEQYF. The genes are TRBV7-9 and TRBJ2-7; TRBD2 matches at 12 bases. V lost 5 bases and J lost 0; bases outside the gene matches: 11. The CDR3 is 18 residues long. Germline loops: CDR1 SEHNR, CDR2 FQNEAQ (reference sequence).

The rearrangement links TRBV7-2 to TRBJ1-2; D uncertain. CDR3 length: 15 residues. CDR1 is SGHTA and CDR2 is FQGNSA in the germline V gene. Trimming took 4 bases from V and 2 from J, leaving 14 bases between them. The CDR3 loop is CASSSRVGRNYGYTF. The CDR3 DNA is TGTGCCAGCAGCTCCCGTGTGGGAAGGAACTATGGCTACACCTTC.

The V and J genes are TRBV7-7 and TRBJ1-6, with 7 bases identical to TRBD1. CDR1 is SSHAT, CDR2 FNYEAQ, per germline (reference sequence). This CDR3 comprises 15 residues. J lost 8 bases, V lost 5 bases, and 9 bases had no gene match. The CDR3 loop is CASSRRTGYDSPLHF. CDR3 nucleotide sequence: TGTGCCAGCAGCCGGCGGACAGGTTATGATTCACCCCTCCACTTT. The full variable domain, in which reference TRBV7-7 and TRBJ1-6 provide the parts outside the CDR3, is GAGVSQSPRYKVTKRGQDVTLRCDPISSHATLYWYQQALGQGPEFLTYFNYEAQPDKSGLPSDRFSAERPEGSISTLTIQRTEQRDSAMYRCASSRRTGYDSPLHFGNGTRLTVT.

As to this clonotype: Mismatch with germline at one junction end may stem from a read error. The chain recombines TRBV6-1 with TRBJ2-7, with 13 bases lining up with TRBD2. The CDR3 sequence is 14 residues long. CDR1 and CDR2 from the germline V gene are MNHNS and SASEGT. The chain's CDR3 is CASCTSGRVYEQSF. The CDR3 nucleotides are TGTGCCAGCTGTACTAGCGGGAGGGTGTACGAGCAGTCCTTC.

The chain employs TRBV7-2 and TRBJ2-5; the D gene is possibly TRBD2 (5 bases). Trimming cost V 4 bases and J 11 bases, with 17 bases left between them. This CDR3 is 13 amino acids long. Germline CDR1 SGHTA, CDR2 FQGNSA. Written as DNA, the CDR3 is TGTGCCAGCAGCTGGGAGACCTACAATGAGCAGTACTTC. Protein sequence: CASSWETYNEQYF.

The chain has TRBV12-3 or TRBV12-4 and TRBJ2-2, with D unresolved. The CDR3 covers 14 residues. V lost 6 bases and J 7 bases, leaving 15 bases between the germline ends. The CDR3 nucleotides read TGTGCCAGCAGCTCGGACGGGCCTTTCGGGGAGCTGTTTTTT. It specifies CASSSDGPFGELFF.

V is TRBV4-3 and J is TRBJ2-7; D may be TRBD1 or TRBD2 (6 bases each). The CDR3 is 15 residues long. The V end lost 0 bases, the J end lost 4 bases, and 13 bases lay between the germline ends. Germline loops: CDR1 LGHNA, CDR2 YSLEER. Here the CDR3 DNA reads TGCGCCAGCAGCCAAGAGGCTCGGGGGCGGTACGAGCAGTACTTC. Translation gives CASSQEARGRYEQYF.

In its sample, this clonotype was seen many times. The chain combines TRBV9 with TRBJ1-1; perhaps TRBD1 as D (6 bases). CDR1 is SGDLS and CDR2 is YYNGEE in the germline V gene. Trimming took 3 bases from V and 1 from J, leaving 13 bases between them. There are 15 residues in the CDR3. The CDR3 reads CASSATGSRNTEAFF. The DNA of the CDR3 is TGTGCCAGCAGCGCTACAGGGAGTCGGAACACTGAAGCTTTCTTT.

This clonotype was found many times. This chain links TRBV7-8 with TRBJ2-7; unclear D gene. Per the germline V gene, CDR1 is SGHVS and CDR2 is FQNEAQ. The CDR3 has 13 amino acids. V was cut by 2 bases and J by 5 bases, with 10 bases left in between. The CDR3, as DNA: TGTGCCAGCAGCTTAATTCCCCCCAACGAGCAGTACTTC. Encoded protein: CASSLIPPNEQYF.

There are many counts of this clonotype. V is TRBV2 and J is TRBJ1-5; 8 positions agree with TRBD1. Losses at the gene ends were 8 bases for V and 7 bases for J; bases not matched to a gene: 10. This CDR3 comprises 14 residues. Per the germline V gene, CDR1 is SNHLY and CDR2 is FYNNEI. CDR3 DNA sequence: TGTGCCAGCCAGGGACAGGTGTTAGGCCAGCCCCAGCATTTT. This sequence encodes CASQGQVLGQPQHF. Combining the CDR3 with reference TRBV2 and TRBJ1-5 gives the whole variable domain EPEVTQTPSHQVTQMGQEVILRCVPISNHLYFYWYRQILGQKVEFLVSFYNNEISEKSEIFDDQFSVERPDGSNFTLKIRSTKLEDSAMYFCASQGQVLGQPQHFGDGTRLSIL.

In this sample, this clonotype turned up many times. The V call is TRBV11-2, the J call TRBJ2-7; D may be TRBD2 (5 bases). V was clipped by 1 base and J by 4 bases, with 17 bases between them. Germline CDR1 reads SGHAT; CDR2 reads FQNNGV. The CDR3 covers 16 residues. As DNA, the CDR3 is TGTGCCAGCAGCTTAGGTCCGGCCGTATCGGGATACGAGCAGTACTTC. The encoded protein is CASSLGPAVSGYEQYF.

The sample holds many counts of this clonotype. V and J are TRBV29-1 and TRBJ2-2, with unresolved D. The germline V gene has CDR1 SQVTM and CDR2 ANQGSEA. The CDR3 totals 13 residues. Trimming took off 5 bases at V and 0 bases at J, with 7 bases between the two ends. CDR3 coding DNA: TGCAGCGTTTACGGTGCGAACACCGGGGAGCTGTTTTTT. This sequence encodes CSVYGANTGELFF.

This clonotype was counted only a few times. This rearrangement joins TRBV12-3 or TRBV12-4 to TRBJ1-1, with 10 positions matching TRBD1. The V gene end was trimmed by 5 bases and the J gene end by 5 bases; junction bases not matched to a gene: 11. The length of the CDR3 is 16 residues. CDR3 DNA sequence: TGTGCCAGCAGTAATGCCGGGACAGGGGCGTGGACTGAAGCTTTCTTT. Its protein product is CASSNAGTGAWTEAFF.

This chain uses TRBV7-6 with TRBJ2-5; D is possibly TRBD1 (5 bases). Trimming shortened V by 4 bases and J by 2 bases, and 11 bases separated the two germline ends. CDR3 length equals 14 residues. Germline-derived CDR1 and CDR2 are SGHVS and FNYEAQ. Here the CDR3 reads CASSSSQGQETQYF. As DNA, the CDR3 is TGTGCCAGCAGCTCCTCGCAGGGACAAGAGACCCAGTACTTC.

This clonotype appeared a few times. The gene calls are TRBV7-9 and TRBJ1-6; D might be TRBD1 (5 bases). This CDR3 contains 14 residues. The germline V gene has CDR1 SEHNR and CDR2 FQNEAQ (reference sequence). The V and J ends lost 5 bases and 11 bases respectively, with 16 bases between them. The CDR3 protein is CASSPPRDSPPLHF. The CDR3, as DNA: TGTGCCAGCAGCCCGCCCAGGGATTCGCCACCCCTCCACTTT. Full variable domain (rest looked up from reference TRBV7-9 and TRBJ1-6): DTGVSQNPRHKITKRGQNVTFRCDPISEHNRLYWYRQTLGQGPEFLTYFQNEAQLEKSRLLSDRFSAERPKGSFSTLEIQRTEQGDSAMYLCASSPPRDSPPLHFGNGTRLTVT.

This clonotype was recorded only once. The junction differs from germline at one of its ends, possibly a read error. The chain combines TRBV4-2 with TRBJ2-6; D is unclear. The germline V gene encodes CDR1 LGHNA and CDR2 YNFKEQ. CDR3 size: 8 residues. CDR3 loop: CASSQGVF. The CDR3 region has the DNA TGTGCCAGCAGCCAAGGTGTTTTC.

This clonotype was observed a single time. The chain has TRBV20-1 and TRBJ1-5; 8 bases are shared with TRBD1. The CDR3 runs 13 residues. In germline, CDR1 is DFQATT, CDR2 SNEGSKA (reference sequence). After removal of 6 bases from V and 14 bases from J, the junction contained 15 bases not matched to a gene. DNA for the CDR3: TGCAGTGCGTACACTCGGACAGGGCAATACGAGCATTTT. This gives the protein CSAYTRTGQYEHF.

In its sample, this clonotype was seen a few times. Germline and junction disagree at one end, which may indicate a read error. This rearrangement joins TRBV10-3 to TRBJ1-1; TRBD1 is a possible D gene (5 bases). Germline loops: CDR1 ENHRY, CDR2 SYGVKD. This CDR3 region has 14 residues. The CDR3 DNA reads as TGTGCCAGCAGTTCGGGGGGGGGATGGTCCGGGGCTTTCTTT. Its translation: CASSSGGGWSGAFF.

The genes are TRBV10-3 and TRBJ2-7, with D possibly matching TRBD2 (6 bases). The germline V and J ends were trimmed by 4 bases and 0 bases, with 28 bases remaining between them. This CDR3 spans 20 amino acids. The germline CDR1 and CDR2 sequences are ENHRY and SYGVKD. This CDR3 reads CAISATEVSDPGLFSYEQYF. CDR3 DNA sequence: TGTGCCATCAGTGCGACAGAGGTCTCTGATCCGGGACTCTTCTCCTACGAGCAGTACTTC.

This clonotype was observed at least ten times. This CDR3 is CASSLGQGGIYEQYF. The DNA of the CDR3 is TGTGCCAGCAGCTTAGGTCAGGGTGGGATCTACGAGCAGTACTTC. This chain connects TRBV11-2 to TRBJ2-7; TRBD1 might be the D (5 bases). Germline loops: CDR1 SGHAT, CDR2 FQNNGV. Trimming removed 1 base from V and 3 bases from J, with 13 bases in between. This CDR3 is built from 15 residues.

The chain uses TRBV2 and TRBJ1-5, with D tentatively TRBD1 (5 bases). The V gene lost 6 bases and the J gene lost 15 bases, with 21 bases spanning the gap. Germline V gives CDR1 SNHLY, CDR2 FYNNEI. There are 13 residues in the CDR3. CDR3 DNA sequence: TGTGCCAGCAGCTACCACTCCGGGACCCATGTGCATTTT. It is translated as CASSYHSGTHVHF.

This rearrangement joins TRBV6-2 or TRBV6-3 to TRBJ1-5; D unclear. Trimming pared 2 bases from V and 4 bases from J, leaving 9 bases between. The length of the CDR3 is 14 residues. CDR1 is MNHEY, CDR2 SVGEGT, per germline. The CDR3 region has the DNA TGTGCCAGCAGTTACCTTGAGGTGAATCAGCCCCAGCATTTT. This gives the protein CASSYLEVNQPQHF.